This T cell receptor beta chain stems from a study of OX40 agonist ivuxolimab in advanced cancers. Assay: immunoSEQ multiplex PCR; the TCRdb copy retains only in-frame clones and omits some. The sample records 43,000 or so clones, around 87% being singletons. CDR1 is MDHEN, CDR2 SYDVKM, per germline. V was pared by 3 bases and J by 8 bases, with 19 bases between. The length of the CDR3 is 16 residues. This receptor was obtained from an adult with an advanced solid tumor such as melanoma, head and neck, liver or kidney cancer. This sample comprised CD4+ or CD8+ T cells sorted from blood, obtained in a trial of the OX40 agonist ivuxolimab. V and J are TRBV28 and TRBJ1-4; D unclear. As DNA, the CDR3 is TGTGCCAGCAGTTTTCTTGGCCGAGTGACAAAAGAAAAACTGTTTTTT. Residues: CASSFLGRVTKEKLFF.